This T cell receptor beta chain stems from a study of cytotoxic CD8 clonotypes in ibrutinib-treated CLL. Background on the study: By median roughly 69 months, about 12 had progressed and around 15 stayed remitted; responses had been 2 complete and some 25 partial.

The CDR3 extends over 16 amino acids. Germline assignment: CDR1 LNHDA and CDR2 SQIVND (reference sequence). With 5 bases removed from V and 4 bases from J, the gap between germline ends came to 18 bases. Using immunoSEQ multiplex PCR, the repertoire was profiled, and TCRdb retains in-frame clones only, with some absent. The data contain under 35,000 clones, 55% to 75% of them singletons. General study results and limits: Sustained-remission and progressing patients were not sampled at matched times. Baseline values of clonality outstripped age-matched healthy donors and followed circulating CD8+ T-cell counts. Contraction or stability on treatment was seen for public clonotypes, which were uncommon.

This clone was recorded many times. Its antigen remains unidentified. This TCR came from a human donor with chronic lymphocytic leukemia. Sequenced here: PBMCs, sampled after 24 months of ibrutinib treatment. The chain couples TRBV19 to TRBJ1-5; possibly TRBD1 for D (5 bases). CDR3 sequence reads: CASSPFKGRGNQPQHF. CDR3 bases: TGTGCCAGTAGTCCTTTCAAAGGACGGGGGAATCAGCCCCAGCATTTT.